Shown below are 5 T cell receptor beta chains from a single sample sequenced in a study of vaccination and CD4 T cells after COVID-19. Treatment indicated: approximately nine-day PBMC culture with coronavirus spike peptide pools or control peptides (ViraFEST assay). Cultured CD4+ T-cell DNA underwent Oncomine TCR Beta short-read sequencing. TCRdb reprocessed the PCR reads via MiXCR and lists one record per CDR3 protein. Found here are about 9,200 distinct CDR3 sequences, around 42% of them singletons; the top ten hold roughly 30%. No antigens are known for them. The sequencing input was CD4+ T cells from blood, cultured in vitro. The receptors were sampled from a human donor who had recovered from COVID-19.

The chain recombines TRBV6-1 with TRBJ1-1, with 7 nucleotides matching TRBD1. V was pared by 6 bases and J by 4 bases, with 8 bases of the junction left unmatched. Germline CDR1 MNHNS, CDR2 SASEGT. The CDR3 runs to 14 residues. The DNA of the CDR3 is TGTGCCAGCAGCCCCCGACAGGGAAGCACTGAAGCTTTCTTT. It encodes CASSPRQGSTEAFF.

The chain employs TRBV6-5 and TRBJ1-1, with D possibly being TRBD1 (5 bases). There are 13 residues in the CDR3. V gave up 1 base and J gave up 5 bases, with 8 bases separating them. The germline CDR1 and CDR2 sequences are MNHEY and SVGAGI. The CDR3: CASSYLRGTEAFF. The DNA of the CDR3 is TGTGCCAGCAGTTACTTGAGGGGTACTGAAGCTTTCTTT.

V is TRBV5-1 and J is TRBJ2-1; TRBD2 aligns across 15 bases. CDR3 length: 17 amino acids. J gave up 6 bases and V 0 bases, and 4 bases lay outside the gene matches. Germline CDR1 and CDR2: SGHRS and YFSETQ. For the CDR3, the DNA is TGCGCCAGCAGCTTGGCACGGACTAGCGGGGGGGTCAATGAGCAGTTCTTC. Protein product: CASSLARTSGGVNEQFF.

This clonotype has a handful of counts. The DNA for the CDR3 is TGTGCCAGCAGTTACGCCGCGGGGGGACAGGGGATGAATTCACCCCTCCACTTT. The encoded protein is CASSYAAGGQGMNSPLHF. The chain combines TRBV6-5 with TRBJ1-6; the match to TRBD1 covers 10 bases. The length of the CDR3 is 18 residues. V lost 2 bases to trimming and J lost 7 bases; unmatched junction nucleotides: 11. Germline V lookup: CDR1 MNHEY, CDR2 SVGAGI.

The V call is TRBV7-9, the J call TRBJ1-1, with D tentatively TRBD1 (6 bases). The CDR3 spans 14 residues. CDR1 SEHNR and CDR2 FQNEAQ come from the germline V gene (reference sequence). The V end was cut by 3 bases, the J end by 3 bases, with 11 bases between. The CDR3 coding sequence is TGTGCCAGCAGCTTCCGGGACACCCACACTGAAGCTTTCTTT. Its translation is CASSFRDTHTEAFF.